This record looks at one T cell receptor (beta chain) sequence and its context. Use of 60 Vbeta and 13 Jbeta primers characterized the PCR. Clones were read by immunoSEQ multiplex PCR, and TCRdb kept only the in-frame ones, dropping some. There are 75,000 to 90,000 clones in the sample; less than 80% occur only once, and around 24% lies in the top ten. This sample stems from a study of cytomegalovirus exposure and HLA in healthy donors. Sequenced: PBMCs. This clonotype was obtained from a man aged 30 to 39 in good health and CMV-seropositive.

The DNA of the CDR3 is TGTGCCAGCAGCTTAGGGGGCGTAAAGTATGGCTACACCTTC. Encoded protein: CASSLGGVKYGYTF. V usage is TRBV7-9 and J usage is TRBJ1-2; D perhaps matches TRBD1 (5 bases). From germline, CDR1 is SEHNR and CDR2 FQNEAQ (reference sequence). CDR3 length equals 14 residues. V lost 1 base and J 5 bases, leaving 11 bases between the germline ends.